This TCR beta chain was found in a study of blood T cell repertoires in COVID-19. For the study at large: Samples of COVID-19 (acute and convalescent) were obtained from the United States, Italy and Spain.

As originally analysed: Reference gene primer amplification in the assay estimated nucleated cell counts. Sequenced by immunoSEQ multiplex PCR; TCRdb stores in-frame clones only, minus some. For V, J and clone size, that table is used; D and trimming come from the DNA. The table records about 81,000 clones, around 80% of them present only once. This CDR3 is 13 amino acids long. Germline loops: CDR1 KGHSH, CDR2 LQKENI. Trimming stripped 4 bases from V and 8 bases from J, with 14 bases between. This receptor was identified in a human donor in a cohort sampled during active COVID-19. Sequencing was done on a sample of peripheral blood. The chain couples TRBV18 to TRBJ1-2; tentative D call: TRBD1 (6 bases). The CDR3 sequence is CASSHSDSRGYTF. Here the CDR3 DNA reads TGTGCCAGCTCACACTCGGACAGTAGGGGCTACACCTTC.